This T cell receptor beta chain is drawn from a study of blood T cell repertoires in COVID-19. This table comes from immunoSEQ multiplex PCR, and its TCRdb copy is limited to in-frame clones, with some not included. The table lists 120,000 or so clones, around four fifths of them singletons. With V trimmed by 4 bases and J by 4 bases, 14 bases remained unmatched. Germline CDR1 is LGHNA and CDR2 is YSLEER. This CDR3 contains 17 residues. This TCR was recovered from a man at least 80 years old with active or convalescent COVID-19. The genes are TRBV4-3 and TRBJ2-7, with 9 positions matching TRBD1. Sequencing was performed on peripheral blood. The CDR3 DNA reads as TGCGCCAGCAGCCTCCACCTGGGACAGGGTGAGGAGTACGAGCAGTACTTC. Its protein is CASSLHLGQGEEYEQYF.